These 22 T cell receptor beta chains came from one sample sequenced in a study of T cells after yellow fever vaccination. TCRdb used MiXCR to reprocess the 5' RACE reads, holding one entry per CDR3 protein. Of over 300,000 distinct CDR3 sequences listed, around 3.6% are singletons. The input for sequencing was PBMCs, taken on the day of the yellow fever booster vaccination. Source of these receptors: a man between 18 and 35 years old who received the YFV17D yellow fever vaccine.

On this clonotype: One end of the junction is discordant with germline, which a read error may explain. CDR3 sequence (DNA): TGCGCCAGCAGCTTGTCGGAGACCAAGTACTTC. It is translated as CASSLSETKYF. The J gene is TRBJ2-5, the V gene TRBV5-1; no reliable D call. In germline, CDR1 is SGHRS, CDR2 YFSETQ. This CDR3 comprises 11 residues. The complete variable domain, with remaining parts taken from reference TRBV5-1 and TRBJ2-5, reads KAGVTQTPRYLIKTRGQQVTLSCSPISGHRSVSWYQQTPGQGLQFLFEYFSETQRNKGNFPGRFSGRQFSNSRSEMNVSTLELGDSALYLCASSLSETKYFGPGTRLLVL.

V is TRBV7-9 and J is TRBJ1-6; D is undetermined. The CDR3 consists of 13 residues. Germline V gene lookup returns CDR1 SEHNR and CDR2 FQNEAQ (reference sequence). Trimming pared 7 bases from V and 6 bases from J, leaving 10 bases between. As DNA, the CDR3 is TGTGCCAGCACCCCCCTCCCTAATTCACCCCTCCACTTT. Encoded protein: CASTPLPNSPLHF.

Ten or more counts support this clonotype. The gene calls are TRBV5-6 and TRBJ2-5; tentatively, D is TRBD1 (6 bases). The CDR3 spans 16 residues. Trimming removed 2 bases at V and 1 base at J, with 15 bases between. CDR1 and CDR2 (germline): SGHDT, YYEEEE. In nucleotides, the CDR3 is TGTGCCAGCAGCTTTTGGGGGCCGAACTTCCAAGAGACCCAGTACTTC. Amino acids: CASSFWGPNFQETQYF.

This clonotype was detected many times. The V call is TRBV5-1, the J call TRBJ1-6; possible D gene TRBD1, 5 bases. V was pared by 0 bases and J by 8 bases, with 9 bases between. CDR1 and CDR2 (germline): SGHRS, YFSETQ. This CDR3 spans 14 amino acids. CDR3: CASSLEGKDSPLHF. The CDR3 DNA is TGCGCCAGCAGCTTGGAGGGGAAGGATTCACCCCTCCACTTT.

A few counts support this clonotype. The chain couples TRBV10-3 to TRBJ2-3; D might be TRBD2 (7 bases). This CDR3 has 14 amino acids. Trimming cost V 6 bases and J 4 bases, with 14 bases left between them. Per the germline V gene, CDR1 is ENHRY and CDR2 is SYGVKD. CDR3 sequence reads: CAIRSGGLPDTQYF. CDR3 bases: TGTGCCATCAGGTCGGGGGGCCTCCCAGATACGCAGTATTTT.

This clonotype was seen repeatedly, ten times or more. In nucleotides, the CDR3 is TGTGCCAGCAGAAGCGACAGGGTGGAAACTGAAGCTTTCTTT. Residues: CASRSDRVETEAFF. This sequence joins TRBV6-1 and TRBJ1-1; 7 bases map to TRBD1. The V gene end was trimmed by 6 bases and the J gene end by 5 bases; junction bases not matched to a gene: 9. Germline-derived CDR1 and CDR2 are MNHNS and SASEGT. The CDR3 is 14 amino acids.

This clonotype was counted many times. The rearrangement links TRBV9 to TRBJ1-1; perhaps TRBD1 as D (6 bases). The germline gives CDR1 SGDLS, CDR2 YYNGEE. The CDR3 is 15 residues long. V gave up 0 bases and J gave up 5 bases, with 14 bases separating them. The CDR3 protein is CASSVAGGPGTEAFF. The CDR3 bases are TGTGCCAGCAGCGTAGCGGGGGGGCCGGGGACTGAAGCTTTCTTT.

This clonotype was detected only a few times. The chain uses TRBV18 and TRBJ2-7, with TRBD2 identical over 7 bases. This CDR3 has 14 amino acids. Losses at the gene ends were 3 bases for V and 4 bases for J; bases not matched to a gene: 6. The germline gives CDR1 KGHSH, CDR2 LQKENI. The CDR3, as DNA: TGTGCCAGCTCACCTCCGACTAGCAGGTACGAGCAGTACTTC. It yields the protein CASSPPTSRYEQYF.

The V and J genes are TRBV7-2 and TRBJ2-1; the D gene is possibly TRBD1 (5 bases). Germline CDR1 is SGHTA and CDR2 is FQGNSA. V was cut by 8 bases and J by 8 bases, with 22 bases left in between. The CDR3 is 15 residues long. CDR3 coding DNA: TGTGCCAGCGGCCCCAGGGTCAGTCCCTCTGATGAGCAGTTCTTC. This sequence encodes CASGPRVSPSDEQFF.

This clonotype was observed at least ten times. V and J are TRBV2 and TRBJ2-3; D is perhaps TRBD1 (7 bases). The CDR3 is made up of 16 amino acids. V was pared by 1 base and J by 1 base, with 12 bases between. CDR1 is SNHLY, CDR2 FYNNEI, per germline. CDR3 coding DNA: TGTGCCAGCAGTGAAGATGGGGGGACAGGCACAGATACGCAGTATTTT. Protein: CASSEDGGTGTDTQYF. The complete variable domain, with remaining parts taken from reference TRBV2 and TRBJ2-3, reads EPEVTQTPSHQVTQMGQEVILRCVPISNHLYFYWYRQILGQKVEFLVSFYNNEISEKSEIFDDQFSVERPDGSNFTLKIRSTKLEDSAMYFCASSEDGGTGTDTQYFGPGTRLTVL.

This clonotype was found a few times. This rearrangement joins TRBV5-1 to TRBJ1-2, with a weak D call TRBD1 (5 bases). V was clipped by 4 bases and J by 0 bases, with 13 bases between them. The germline V gene has CDR1 SGHRS and CDR2 YFSETQ. The CDR3 totals 15 residues. In DNA, the CDR3 is TGCGCCAGCAGCCCTGACAGAGAGACTAACTATGGCTACACCTTC. This encodes CASSPDRETNYGYTF.

This clonotype came up many times. The gene calls are TRBV18 and TRBJ2-4, with TRBD1 matching 10 bases. The CDR3 has 18 amino acids. The V gene's germline CDR1 is KGHSH and CDR2 LQKENI. V was pared by 3 bases and J by 7 bases, with 15 bases of the junction left unmatched. This chain's CDR3 is CASSPWRTGTGDGNIQYF. The CDR3 nucleotides read TGTGCCAGCTCACCCTGGCGAACCGGGACAGGGGATGGGAACATTCAGTACTTC.

This clonotype was found many times. V usage is TRBV5-1 and J usage is TRBJ2-1; D might be TRBD1 (5 bases). Germline values: CDR1 SGHRS, CDR2 YFSETQ. V lost 1 base and J lost 4, with 6 bases in between. The CDR3 runs 13 residues. The CDR3 nucleotides read TGCGCCAGCAGCTTGTACAGGTACAATGAGCAGTTCTTC. Translating it yields CASSLYRYNEQFF.

V gene TRBV12-3 or TRBV12-4 combines with J gene TRBJ2-7; D might be TRBD2 (5 bases). Trimming removed 3 bases at V and 3 bases at J, with 9 bases between. The CDR3 loop spans 13 amino acids. DNA for the CDR3: TGTGCCAGCAGTTTTAGGACTGTCTACGAGCAGTACGTC. Translating it yields CASSFRTVYEQYV.

V gene TRBV20-1 combines with J gene TRBJ2-5; D might be TRBD1 or TRBD2, each matching 5 bases. Germline loops: CDR1 DFQATT, CDR2 SNEGSKA (reference sequence). The CDR3 covers 13 residues. The V and J ends lost 8 bases and 2 bases respectively, with 15 bases between them. The CDR3 region has the DNA TGCAGTAGAGCCCCGGGACGGCAAGAGACCCAGTACTTC. It codes for CSRAPGRQETQYF.

The V call is TRBV6-5, the J call TRBJ1-2; the D gene is possibly TRBD1 (6 bases). Germline V gene sequence: CDR1 MNHEY, CDR2 SVGAGI. The CDR3 spans 14 residues. V was clipped by 2 bases and J by 4 bases, with 11 bases between them. CDR3 residues: CASSYAQGLYGYTF. CDR3 nucleotides: TGTGCCAGCAGTTACGCACAGGGCCTCTATGGCTACACCTTC.

This sequence joins TRBV6-5 and TRBJ2-7; 8 nucleotides match TRBD1. Germline assignment: CDR1 MNHEY and CDR2 SVGAGI. The CDR3 contains 15 residues. V lost 8 bases, J lost 5 bases, and 14 bases stayed unmatched. The CDR3 loop reads CASVGGQDPIHEQYF. Written as DNA, the CDR3 is TGTGCCAGCGTGGGGGGACAGGACCCGATTCACGAGCAGTACTTC.

V gene TRBV28 combines with J gene TRBJ2-4, with 8 nucleotides matching TRBD1. Germline CDR1 reads MDHEN; CDR2 reads SYDVKM. The ends lost 8 bases at V and 15 bases at J; junction bases unmatched: 12. The CDR3 totals 12 residues. CDR3 nucleotide sequence: TGTGCCAGCGATGAGGGGGGCAGGGGGCTGTACTTC. Amino acid sequence: CASDEGGRGLYF.

This clonotype was counted a few times. The gene calls are TRBV29-1 and TRBJ1-1; D ambiguous. The CDR3 is made up of 12 amino acids. Trimming took off 6 bases at V and 11 bases at J, with 19 bases between the two ends. CDR1 is SQVTM, CDR2 ANQGSEA, per germline. CDR3 residues: CSVLDRYGGAFF. In DNA form, the CDR3 reads TGCAGCGTCCTAGACCGGTACGGAGGGGCTTTCTTT.

This clonotype was seen many times. This chain uses TRBV5-1 with TRBJ2-3; D call uncertain. The V end was cut by 2 bases, the J end by 3 bases, with 16 bases between. This CDR3 spans 16 amino acids. Germline V gives CDR1 SGHRS, CDR2 YFSETQ. The CDR3 is CASSFLPQASTDTQYF. In nucleotides, the CDR3 is TGCGCCAGCAGCTTCCTACCCCAGGCATCGACAGATACGCAGTATTTT.

V and J are TRBV7-2 and TRBJ1-3, with a tentative D call TRBD1 (5 bases). The V gene's germline CDR1 is SGHTA and CDR2 FQGNSA. Trimming cost V 4 bases and J 0 bases, with 10 bases left between them. This CDR3 has 15 amino acids. CDR3 nucleotide sequence: TGTGCCAGCAGCTCTCAGGGAAGCTCTGGAAACACCATATATTTT. Its protein product is CASSSQGSSGNTIYF.

This clonotype was recorded a few times. This chain joins TRBV11-2 and TRBJ1-1, with D uncertain. CDR1 is SGHAT and CDR2 is FQNNGV in the germline V gene. The CDR3 contains 16 residues. V dropped 5 bases and J dropped 0 bases, with 16 bases sitting between them. CDR3 bases: TGTGCCAGCAGCCCCTTGAGATCCACACTGAACACTGAAGCTTTCTTT. Protein sequence: CASSPLRSTLNTEAFF.